This T cell receptor beta chain was sequenced during a study of radiation and T cells in renal cell carcinoma. Study-wide background: Nephrectomy followed 15 Gy stereotactic body radiation by 4 weeks.

Generated by immunoSEQ multiplex PCR, the TCRdb table keeps only in-frame clones and is missing some. The table lists 150,000 or so clones, around nine tenths of them singletons, with around 12% in the top ten. Worth noting for this clone: Its antigen is not known.

Sample time point: baseline pretreatment blood. Treatment described: 15 Gy SBRT to primary tumor, nephrectomy 4 weeks later. Study-wide points: In blood, top tumor clones expanded by 2 weeks, shrinking by 4. Pretreatment tumor biopsies were lacking, so baseline clonotypes are unknown.

The input for sequencing was blood, taken from a patient whose treatment included radiotherapy and nephrectomy. The receptor was isolated from a woman in her forties or fifties with renal cell carcinoma.

CDR3 nucleotides: TGTGCCAGCAGCCTCTTCATTGGGAGGGGGCCGAGCACCGGGGAGCTGTTTTTT. It encodes CASSLFIGRGPSTGELFF. V and J are TRBV14 and TRBJ2-2; tentatively, D is TRBD1 or TRBD2 (7 bases each). The CDR3 loop spans 18 amino acids. Germline CDR1 reads SGHDN; CDR2 reads FVKESK. The ends were cut back, 4 bases at V and 4 bases at J, with 22 bases in the middle. The full variable domain, rest sourced from reference TRBV14 and TRBJ2-2, is EAGVTQFPSHSVIEKGQTVTLRCDPISGHDNLYWYRRVMGKEIKFLLHFVKESKQDESGMPNNRFLAERTGGTYSTLKVQPAELEDSGVYFCASSLFIGRGPSTGELFFGEGSRLTVL.